A selection of T cell receptor beta chains follows, all from one sample in a study of blood T cell repertoires in COVID-19. Only in-frame clones appear in the TCRdb table, and some are missing; sequencing was by immunoSEQ multiplex PCR. The sample records tens of thousands of clones, 83% being singletons. Sequencing input: peripheral blood. The receptors stem from a man aged 50 to 60 with active COVID-19. Both conserved end residues are part of each CDR3. Each record gives: V gene, D gene, CDR3 length, clone size, J gene, CDR3 protein, CDR3 DNA. The D gene is left open where the match is weak. Size tells how often a clone was seen (once, few, many) or the class of an expanded clone, and some rows leave it out.

TRBV5-1	TRBD1	12	-	TRBJ1-6	CASWDSNSPLHF	TGCGCCAGCTGGGACAGCAATTCACCCCTCCACTTT
TRBV7-2	-	14	-	TRBJ1-2	CASSLQGGNYGYTF	TGTGCCAGCAGCCTTCAGGGAGGGAACTATGGCTACACCTTC
TRBV5-1	TRBD1	14	once	TRBJ2-3	CASSSGTGTDTQYF	TGCGCCAGCAGTTCCGGGACAGGGACAGATACGCAGTATTTT
TRBV27	-	16	-	TRBJ1-1	CASSLAPRTGGTEAFF	TGTGCCAGCAGTTTAGCCCCGAGGACGGGAGGGACTGAAGCTTTCTTT
TRBV28	TRBD1	14	-	TRBJ2-7	CASSFDRGRYEQYF	TGTGCCAGCAGTTTCGACAGGGGGCGCTACGAGCAGTACTTC
TRBV27	-	15	-	TRBJ2-3	CASSLGGAPGDTQYF	TGTGCCAGCAGTTTAGGAGGGGCCCCTGGGGATACGCAGTATTTT
TRBV2	-	13	once	TRBJ1-1	CASRDSPGTEAFF	TGTGCCAGCAGGGACAGCCCAGGAACTGAAGCTTTCTTT
TRBV3-1/TRBV3-2	TRBD2	15	-	TRBJ2-2	CASSRRLAITGELFF	TGTGCCAGCAGTCGTAGACTAGCGATCACCGGGGAGCTGTTTTTT
TRBV7-3	TRBD1	14	-	TRBJ2-1	CASSDGTGSDEQFF	TGTGCCAGCAGCGACGGGACAGGGTCGGACGAGCAGTTCTTC
TRBV7-2	-	13	-	TRBJ2-5	CASSPGPEETQYF	TGTGCCAGCAGCCCTGGTCCCGAGGAGACCCAGTACTTC
TRBV28	-	12	-	TRBJ1-2	CASRGGPNGYTF	TGTGCCAGCCGGGGGGGGCCTAATGGCTACACCTTC
TRBV5-4	-	13	-	TRBJ2-5	CASSPSRGETQYF	TGTGCCAGCAGCCCCTCTAGAGGAGAGACCCAGTACTTC
TRBV9	-	13	-	TRBJ2-7	CASSVATGTEQYF	TGTGCCAGCAGCGTAGCTACAGGGACCGAGCAGTACTTC
TRBV4-3	TRBD2	19	-	TRBJ2-1	CASSQDRVAGGVFYNEQFF	TGCGCCAGCAGCCAAGATCGGGTAGCGGGAGGGGTGTTTTACAATGAGCAGTTCTTC
TRBV9	-	13	-	TRBJ1-2	CASSVGQDYGYTF	TGTGCCAGCAGCGTAGGACAGGACTATGGCTACACCTTC
TRBV4-2	TRBD2	15	-	TRBJ2-1	CASSPERERGNEQFF	TGTGCCAGCAGCCCCGAGCGGGAGCGCGGCAATGAGCAGTTCTTC
TRBV19	TRBD2	18	-	TRBJ2-1	CASSPVGLAGPHYNEQFF	TGTGCCAGTAGTCCGGTTGGACTAGCGGGACCCCACTACAATGAGCAGTTCTTC
TRBV5-4	-	15	-	TRBJ2-5	CASSLGTRMQETQYF	TGTGCCAGCAGCTTGGGTACTCGAATGCAAGAGACCCAGTACTTC
TRBV14	-	14	-	TRBJ2-7	CASSQNPSPTGQYF	TGTGCCAGCAGCCAAAATCCGTCTCCTACGGGGCAGTACTTC
TRBV18	TRBD2	17	-	TRBJ2-7	CASSPSFGIAGGYEQYF	TGTGCCAGCTCACCGTCGTTCGGAATAGCGGGAGGCTACGAGCAGTACTTC
TRBV19	TRBD2	17	-	TRBJ2-7	CASRPGGTRVRPYEQYF	TGTGCCAGTAGACCCGGGGGGACCAGGGTTCGCCCCTACGAGCAGTACTTC
TRBV7-2	TRBD2	14	-	TRBJ2-7	CASSPPSGSKEQYF	TGTGCCAGCAGCCCCCCTAGCGGGAGTAAGGAGCAGTACTTC
TRBV7-9	-	16	-	TRBJ1-2	CASSSLAGGARDGYTF	TGTGCCAGCAGCTCCCTAGCGGGGGGAGCGAGGGATGGCTACACCTTC
TRBV19	-	14	-	TRBJ1-1	CASSMGRVNTEAFF	TGTGCCAGTAGTATGGGCAGGGTGAACACTGAAGCTTTCTTT
TRBV5-6	-	17	-	TRBJ2-1	CASSLRGSLSSYNEQFF	TGTGCCAGCAGCTTGAGGGGAAGTCTCAGCTCCTACAATGAGCAGTTCTTC
TRBV4-2	TRBD1	15	once	TRBJ2-7	CASSQETGDSYEQYF	TGTGCCAGCAGCCAGGAGACAGGGGATTCCTACGAGCAGTACTTC
TRBV5-1	TRBD1	16	-	TRBJ2-2	CASSSPGQGSPGELFF	TGCGCCAGCAGCTCGCCGGGACAGGGGAGCCCCGGGGAGCTGTTTTTT
TRBV9	-	14	once	TRBJ1-1	CASSVVGGDGEAFF	TGTGCCAGCAGCGTAGTAGGGGGAGATGGTGAAGCTTTCTTT
TRBV18	-	14	few	TRBJ1-6	CASSPGQDYSPLHF	TGTGCCAGCTCACCAGGGCAGGATTATTCACCCCTCCACTTT
TRBV19	-	16	-	TRBJ1-1	CASSIVAGAEVGEAFF	TGTGCCAGTAGTATAGTAGCAGGGGCGGAAGTAGGTGAAGCTTTCTTT
TRBV5-1	TRBD1	16	-	TRBJ1-2	CASSLAGSGGYSGYTF	TGCGCCAGCAGCTTGGCGGGGTCAGGGGGCTATTCTGGCTACACCTTC